The 22 T cell receptor beta chains reported below all come from one sample, sequenced in a study of molecular identifiers for immune sequencing clone quantification. Via MiXCR, TCRdb re-called the PCR reads, giving one row per CDR3 protein. The sample shows about 54,000 distinct CDR3 sequences, approximately 25% of them seen only once. Sequenced: naive CD8+ T cells from blood, with Jurkat cell RNA spiked in. Subset noted: FACS-sorted CD8+CD4-CCR7+CD45RA+ naive T cells. These receptor sequences come from a human donor in good health. Some libraries in this study had Jurkat cell RNA spiked in.

This clonotype was found a few times. V is TRBV12-3 or TRBV12-4 and J is TRBJ2-1; D is uncertain. V was shortened by 2 bases and J by 4 bases, with 6 bases between the two germline ends. CDR3 length: 13 residues. The CDR3 protein is CASSLSGYNEQFF. The CDR3 DNA is TGTGCCAGCAGTTTATCCGGGTACAATGAGCAGTTCTTC.

This clonotype has ten or more counts. CDR3 nucleotides: TGTGCCAGTGGGGATTGGGCGCAGTATTTT. This sequence encodes CASGDWAQYF. The V call is TRBV19, the J call TRBJ2-3; D uncertain. Germline values: CDR1 LNHDA, CDR2 SQIVND (reference sequence). CDR3 length: 10 residues. V was pared by 8 bases and J by 10 bases, with 10 bases between.

This clonotype was seen at least ten times. The chain has TRBV7-2 and TRBJ2-1; D uncertain. Deletions cut 4 bases from V and 5 bases from J, with 6 bases between. The CDR3 runs to 12 residues. The germline V gene has CDR1 SGHTA and CDR2 FQGNSA. The CDR3, as DNA: TGTGCCAGCAGCTCCGGCCACAATGAGCAGTTCTTC. Protein sequence: CASSSGHNEQFF.

A note on this clonotype: An end of the junction does not agree with germline; a read error may underlie this. The V call is TRBV28, the J call TRBJ2-7; possible D gene TRBD1, 5 bases. Germline lookup yields CDR1 MDHEN and CDR2 SYDVKM. CDR3 length: 14 residues. The CDR3 loop reads CATSLGQGVYEQYF. The CDR3 coding sequence is TGTGCCACCAGTTTGGGGCAGGGTGTCTACGAGCAGTACTTC.

This clonotype has ten or more counts. This chain joins TRBV4-3 and TRBJ2-7; D uncertain. V was clipped by 6 bases and J by 0 bases, with 12 bases between them. The CDR3 spans 14 residues. Germline V gene sequence: CDR1 LGHNA, CDR2 YSLEER. The CDR3 DNA follows: TGCGCCAGCAGTTTGGCAACGAGCTCCTACGAGCAGTACTTC. The encoded protein is CASSLATSSYEQYF.

The rearrangement joins TRBV5-1 to TRBJ2-3, with D perhaps matching TRBD1 (5 bases). The CDR3 spans 13 residues. V gave up 5 bases and J gave up 8 bases, with 15 bases separating them. The germline CDR1 and CDR2 sequences are SGHRS and YFSETQ. This CDR3 is CASRTDNTSTQYF. DNA for the CDR3: TGCGCCAGCAGGACGGACAACACAAGTACGCAGTATTTT.

This clonotype occurred many times. The chain combines TRBV4-3 with TRBJ2-1; 7 bases match TRBD2. Per germline, CDR1 LGHNA and CDR2 YSLEER. Trimming cost V 5 bases and J 5 bases; bases outside gene matches: 15. The CDR3 loop spans 17 amino acids. Written as DNA, the CDR3 is TGCGCCAGCAGCTCCCTCGAAGGCGGGAGCAGGGACAATGAGCAGTTCTTC. As protein: CASSSLEGGSRDNEQFF.

Details on this clonotype: Being one base from a much bigger clone, this may be a read error. The V and J genes are TRBV12-3 or TRBV12-4 and TRBJ2-5, with TRBD1 identical over 9 bases. The CDR3 extends over 14 amino acids. As DNA, the CDR3 is TGTGCCAGCAGAGAAGGGACAGGGCAAGAGACCCTGTACTTC. It translates to CASREGTGQETLYF.

As for this clonotype: Given a much more abundant clone one base away, this may be a read error. DNA for the CDR3: TGTGCCAGCAGCTTAGCGAGGGACGAGCAGTGCTTC. Its protein is CASSLARDEQCF. The rearrangement joins TRBV7-9 to TRBJ2-7, with D perhaps given as TRBD1 or TRBD2 (5 bases each). Looked up from germline, CDR1 is SEHNR and CDR2 is FQNEAQ (reference sequence). The CDR3 totals 12 residues.

This clonotype was recorded at least ten times. This sequence joins TRBV19 and TRBJ2-5, with D tentatively TRBD1 or TRBD2 (5 bases each). CDR3 length: 13 amino acids. The germline V and J ends were trimmed by 10 bases and 5 bases, with 17 bases remaining between them. Germline V lookup: CDR1 LNHDA, CDR2 SQIVND (reference sequence). The CDR3 loop reads CATSMGEIETQYF. In nucleotides, the CDR3 is TGTGCCACCTCAATGGGGGAAATCGAGACCCAGTACTTC. The full variable domain, in which reference TRBV19 and TRBJ2-5 provide the parts outside the CDR3, is DGGITQSPKYLFRKEGQNVTLSCEQNLNHDAMYWYRQDPGQGLRLIYYSQIVNDFQKGDIAEGYSVSREKKESFPLTVTSAQKNPTAFYLCATSMGEIETQYFGPGTRLLVL.

The chain recombines TRBV30 with TRBJ1-1; perhaps TRBD1 as D (5 bases). The germline CDR1 and CDR2 sequences are GTSNPN and SVGIG (reference sequence). V dropped 5 bases and J dropped 7 bases, with 14 bases sitting between them. This CDR3 comprises 12 residues. CDR3 protein: CAWEWDGGEAFF. CDR3 in DNA: TGTGCCTGGGAGTGGGATGGGGGTGAAGCTTTCTTT. The full variable domain, its missing parts supplied by reference TRBV30 and TRBJ1-1, is SQTIHQWPATLVQPVGSPLSLECTVEGTSNPNLYWYRQAAGRGLQLLFYSVGIGQISSEVPQNLSASRPQDRQFILSSKKLLLSDSGFYLCAWEWDGGEAFFGQGTRLTVV.

On this clonotype: This likely comes from a read error, as the CDR3 has no conserved phenylalanine or tryptophan at its end. The chain uses TRBV28 and TRBJ2-7; D is perhaps TRBD1 (6 bases). CDR1 and CDR2 from the germline V gene are MDHEN and SYDVKM. Deletions cut 3 bases from V and 5 bases from J, with 8 bases between. The CDR3 extends over 12 amino acids. CDR3 in amino acids: CASSFSGDEQYI. The DNA of the CDR3 is TGTGCCAGCAGTTTTTCAGGGGACGAGCAGTACATC.

Comment on this clonotype: Given the absence of the conserved phenylalanine or tryptophan at the CDR3 end, a read error is likely. The gene calls are TRBV29-1 and TRBJ1-1; D is unclear. Germline CDR1 SQVTM, CDR2 ANQGSEA. V was trimmed by 3 bases and J by 1 base, leaving 6 bases between them. This CDR3 is built from 12 residues. DNA for the CDR3: TGCAGCGTTGAGTCCCCGAACACTGAAGCTTTCTAT. This translates into CSVESPNTEAFY.

This clonotype has at least ten counts. The chain links TRBV7-9 to TRBJ2-7, with TRBD2 as a possible D gene (7 bases). V was clipped by 4 bases and J by 6 bases, with 22 bases between them. The CDR3 has 16 amino acids. Germline V lookup: CDR1 SEHNR, CDR2 FQNEAQ (reference sequence). The CDR3 region has the DNA TGTGCCAGCAGCTCTTTCTCCCAGGGGAGGGTGATCGAGCAGTACTTC. As protein: CASSSFSQGRVIEQYF.

The table lists this clonotype with many counts. This chain uses TRBV11-2 with TRBJ2-1, with D perhaps TRBD2 (5 bases). The ends were cut back, 6 bases at V and 8 bases at J, with 20 bases in the middle. The CDR3 sequence is 15 residues long. Germline CDR1 and CDR2: SGHAT and FQNNGV. This CDR3 is CASRTSRDINHEQFF. The CDR3 region has the DNA TGTGCCAGCAGAACTTCCCGGGATATTAACCATGAGCAGTTCTTC.

This clonotype came up once. One base away lies a much larger clone, so this may be a sequencing read error. The chain couples TRBV2 to TRBJ2-7, with 8 bases identical to TRBD1. This CDR3 contains 13 residues. J was trimmed by 7 bases and V by 7 bases; bases with no gene match: 9. Germline CDR1 reads SNHLY; CDR2 reads FYNNEI. The CDR3 loop is CASIPQGAGEQYF. The CDR3 DNA is TGTGCCAGCATTCCCCAGGGGGCTGGGGAGCAGTACTTC.

This clonotype was detected many times. The rearrangement links TRBV29-1 to TRBJ2-1; a possible D gene is TRBD2 (6 bases). V was cut by 3 bases and J by 8 bases, with 14 bases left in between. Looked up from germline, CDR1 is SQVTM and CDR2 is ANQGSEA. The CDR3 spans 13 residues. The CDR3 DNA is TGCAGCGTTGATCCGGGGGTCGGCTATGAGCAGTTCTTC. Translated: CSVDPGVGYEQFF.

Details on this clonotype: This may stem from a read error, because a much larger clone lies one nucleotide away. The rearrangement links TRBV7-3 to TRBJ2-1; no firm D call. CDR3 length: 16 amino acids. Germline V gene data show CDR1 as SGHTA and CDR2 as FQGTGA. CDR3 bases: TGTGCCAGCAGCTTACGTGGGCTAGTCCCCTACAGTGAGCAGTTCTTC. This sequence encodes CASSLRGLVPYSEQFF.

This clonotype was seen many times. The V gene is TRBV27, the J gene TRBJ2-2; either TRBD1 or TRBD2 may fit D (5 bases each). The CDR3 has 15 residues. Germline V gene lookup returns CDR1 MNHEY and CDR2 SMNVEV (reference sequence). Trimming removed 5 bases from V and 7 bases from J, with 17 bases in between. The CDR3 loop is CASSPPGPVDGELFF. The CDR3 coding sequence is TGTGCCAGCAGTCCGCCGGGACCGGTGGACGGGGAGCTGTTTTTT.

Many counts were recorded for this clonotype. The rearrangement uses TRBV4-3 and TRBJ2-3; no clear D. This CDR3 comprises 15 residues. V lost 2 bases, J lost 0 bases, and 9 bases lay in between. The germline CDR1 and CDR2 sequences are LGHNA and YSLEER. CDR3 amino acids: CASSQFTASTDTQYF. DNA of the CDR3: TGCGCCAGCAGCCAATTTACAGCTAGCACAGATACGCAGTATTTT.

Remarks on this clonotype: A much larger clone is a single base away; this may be a read error. This chain connects TRBV20-1 to TRBJ2-2; D call uncertain. Germline CDR1 DFQATT, CDR2 SNEGSKA (reference sequence). V was clipped by 3 bases and J by 0 bases, with 5 bases between them. The CDR3 has 13 amino acids. The CDR3 nucleotides read TGCAGTGCTAGGAGGACGAACACCGGGGAGCTGTTTTTT. Protein sequence: CSARRTNTGELFF.

With regard to this clonotype: A single base separates this from a much larger clone, so it may be a read error. V is TRBV4-1 and J is TRBJ1-1, with TRBD1 matching 10 bases. The CDR3 consists of 14 residues. Germline V gives CDR1 MGHRA, CDR2 YSYEKL. CDR3 sequence: CASSQRTGGTEALF. The CDR3 DNA sequence: TGCGCCAGCAGCCAAAGGACAGGGGGTACTGAAGCTCTCTTT.